This T cell receptor (beta chain) was retrieved from a study of T cell changes during pregnancy in multiple sclerosis. The CDR3 sequence is 12 residues long. Germline V gene data show CDR1 as LNHDA and CDR2 as SQIVND (reference sequence). V lost 5 bases, J lost 5 bases, and 9 bases lay in between. Measured with immunoSEQ multiplex PCR; TCRdb has only the in-frame clones, and not every one. The table lists around 75,000 clones, 90% to 95% of them singletons. This clone was found once. The sample was CD4+ T cells from peripheral blood mononuclear cells, taken in the third trimester of pregnancy. The V and J genes are TRBV19 and TRBJ1-1, with a weak D call TRBD1 (5 bases). This clonotype was sampled from a female donor in good health, enrolled as a control in a pregnancy study. The DNA for the CDR3 is TGTGCCAGTAGTCCAAGACAGACTGAAGCTTTCTTT. Translation: CASSPRQTEAFF.